This TCR beta chain is from a study of Graves' ophthalmopathy and Graves' hyperthyroidism. Study overall: Investigators collected peripheral blood at initial diagnosis, before any treatment was given.

This clonotype was recorded many times. Investigators amplified TCR beta CDR3 regions from RNA transcripts. Amplification began with first-round RT-PCR using HTBI primers, then second-round multiplex PCR was performed. TCRdb analysed the multiplex PCR reads with MiXCR anew, one entry per CDR3 protein. Of hundreds of thousands of distinct CDR3 sequences in the sample, about 20% were seen once. The CDR3 is 15 residues long. J lost 1 base, V lost 6 bases, and 6 bases had no gene match. Germline assignment: CDR1 MNHNS and CDR2 SASEGT. Stable hyperthyroidism referred to disease that showed no ophthalmopathy within 18 months of follow-up. Ages of hyperthyroidism patients ran from 18 to 65, and their diagnoses were new, under 2 months' duration.

J is TRBJ2-7 and V is TRBV6-1, with 10 bases lining up with TRBD1. The TCR sequence derives from a woman aged 18-29 years with stable Graves' hyperthyroidism. Some clones in this sample may be carry-over from other donors' samples. Sequencing was carried out using peripheral blood. The DNA of the CDR3 is TGTGCCAGCAGCGGGACAGGGGTCCCTTCCTACGAGCAGTACTTC. Protein sequence: CASSGTGVPSYEQYF.